Following are 2 T cell receptor beta chains from one sample sequenced in a study of cytomegalovirus exposure and HLA in healthy donors. 13 Jbeta primers and 60 Vbeta primers were used for the PCR. Profiled with immunoSEQ multiplex PCR; TCRdb holds only in-frame clones, not every one. The sample includes about 60,000 clones, approximately 70% of them seen just once. The sequencing sample was made of PBMCs. These receptors were obtained from a woman aged 55 to 70 in good health and CMV-seropositive.

As regards this clone: This likely came from a read error, as a far larger clone is one base away. This specimen includes other DNA sequences encoding the same CDR3. This chain uses TRBV4-2 with TRBJ2-3; 12 bases are shared with TRBD2. The CDR3 consists of 15 residues. Unmatched junction bases numbered 0, after V lost 4 bases and J lost 1 base. Germline V gene lookup returns CDR1 LGHNA and CDR2 YNFKEQ. CDR3 coding DNA: TGTGCCAGCAGCCGACTAGCGGGGGGCACAGATACGCAGTATTTT. This gives the protein CASSRLAGGTDTQYF.

The chain uses TRBV7-2 and TRBJ2-7, with D tentatively TRBD2 (6 bases). V was cut by 5 bases and J by 2 bases, with 13 bases left in between. The CDR3 has 14 residues. Germline-derived CDR1 and CDR2 are SGHTA and FQGNSA. CDR3 loop: CASSHGTSPYEQYF. The CDR3 nucleotides are TGTGCCAGCAGCCACGGGACTTCTCCCTACGAGCAGTACTTC.